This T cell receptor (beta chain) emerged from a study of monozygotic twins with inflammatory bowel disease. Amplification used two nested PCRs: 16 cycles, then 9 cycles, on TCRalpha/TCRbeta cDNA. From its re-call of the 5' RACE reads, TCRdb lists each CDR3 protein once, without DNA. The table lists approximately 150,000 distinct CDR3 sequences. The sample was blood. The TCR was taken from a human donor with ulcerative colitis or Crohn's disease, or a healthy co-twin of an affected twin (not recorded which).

The CDR3 here is CAISVTGAKNIQYF. The chain uses TRBV10-3 and TRBJ2-4. The CDR3 is made up of 14 amino acids. The germline V gene has CDR1 ENHRY and CDR2 SYGVKD.